This T cell receptor (beta chain) emerged from a study of cytomegalovirus exposure and HLA in healthy donors. Study-level points and caveats: Across donors, most TCRs were seen rarely, yet some public ones were widespread. Specificity of a few CMV-associated chains for CMV antigens was verified in vitro.

Use of 60 Vbeta and 13 Jbeta primers characterized the PCR. Sequencing used immunoSEQ multiplex PCR; TCRdb keeps in-frame clones, though not all of them. The table includes 200,000 or so clones, roughly 80% detected once. Trimming took 5 bases from V and 7 from J; bases not matched to a gene: 6. CDR1 SEHNR and CDR2 FQNEAQ come from the germline V gene (reference sequence). This CDR3 contains 13 residues. In the case of this clone: Its antigen is still unknown.

The chain has TRBV7-9 and TRBJ1-2, with 8 bases that match TRBD1. The source is a woman younger than 45 in good health and CMV-seropositive. The sample taken for sequencing was PBMCs. The CDR3: CASSRGQGPGYTF. The CDR3 nucleotides read TGTGCCAGCAGCCGTGGACAGGGTCCTGGCTACACCTTC.